This TCR beta chain was sequenced for a study of blood T cells in healthy people across ages. General study points: Naive CD4+ cells and diversity were both higher in long-lived donors than in aged donors.

Roughly 10 milliliters of peripheral blood were drawn from each donor. Trimming shortened V by 2 bases and J by 2 bases, and 12 bases separated the two germline ends. This CDR3 has 16 amino acids. The germline V gene has CDR1 MNHNY and CDR2 SVGAGI (reference sequence). The authors ran a second PCR of roughly 6 to 12 cycles using a sample-barcoded 5' primer and a J-beta primer mix. Every cDNA was tagged by a template-switch adaptor with 12 random nucleotides. TCRdb recomputed calls from the 5' RACE reads with MiXCR, one row per CDR3 protein. The table includes 600,000 to 900,000 distinct CDR3 sequences, roughly 24% detected once. This clonotype appeared a few times. Its specificity is unknown. The sample was also linked to a second study, of T cells of mothers and their children. That study adds: Mothers gave over 8 million TCR beta CDR3 reads each, and children several million each.

V gene TRBV6-6 combines with J gene TRBJ1-4; no reliable D call. This clonotype was obtained from a boy aged 5 to 17 in good health. Sample: blood. The CDR3 bases are TGTGCCAGCAGTTACAATGGGGTAACCACTAATGAAAAACTGTTTTTT. Its protein product is CASSYNGVTTNEKLFF.